This T cell receptor beta chain comes out of a study of cytomegalovirus exposure and HLA in healthy donors. The repertoire was sequenced with immunoSEQ multiplex PCR; TCRdb's copy has only in-frame clones and lacks some. The sample includes approximately 150,000 clones, roughly 86% of them seen just once. In this sample, this clone turned up once. V was pared by 7 bases and J by 4 bases, with 19 bases between. The CDR3 totals 16 residues. Germline CDR1 reads MNHNY; CDR2 reads SVGAGI (reference sequence). The receptor comes from a man aged 18 to 29 in good health and CMV-seropositive. V and J are TRBV6-6 and TRBJ2-2; tentatively, D is TRBD2 (6 bases). The sample consisted of PBMCs. The CDR3 nucleotides read TGTGCCAGCACTCAAAGGAGGGAAAGAGGCACCGGGGAGCTGTTTTTT. It is translated as CASTQRRERGTGELFF.